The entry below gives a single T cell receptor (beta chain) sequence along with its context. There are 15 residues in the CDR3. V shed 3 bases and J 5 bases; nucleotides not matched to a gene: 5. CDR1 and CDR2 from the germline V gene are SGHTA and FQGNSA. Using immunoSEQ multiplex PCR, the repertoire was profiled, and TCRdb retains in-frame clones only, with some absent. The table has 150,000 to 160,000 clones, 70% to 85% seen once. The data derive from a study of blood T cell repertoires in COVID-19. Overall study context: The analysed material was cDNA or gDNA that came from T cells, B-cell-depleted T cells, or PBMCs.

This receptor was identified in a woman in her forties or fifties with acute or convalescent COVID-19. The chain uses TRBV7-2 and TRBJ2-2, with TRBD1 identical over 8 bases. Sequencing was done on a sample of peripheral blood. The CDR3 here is CASSFQGAGTGELFF. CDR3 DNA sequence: TGTGCCAGCAGCTTCCAGGGGGCGGGGACCGGGGAGCTGTTTTTT.